This T cell receptor (beta chain) was sequenced during a study of blood T cell repertoires in COVID-19. Turning to the study itself: PBMCs, B-cell-depleted T cells, or T cells provided the cDNA or gDNA that made up the material.

Clones were read by immunoSEQ multiplex PCR, and TCRdb kept only the in-frame ones, dropping some. This table has about 280,000 clones, 88% appearing once. Residents of 24 US areas, aged about 18 to 100 years, made up the participants. The CDR3 is made up of 14 amino acids. Trimming removed 0 bases from V and 2 bases from J, with 9 bases in between. Germline lookup yields CDR1 SGHRS and CDR2 YFSETQ. V gene TRBV5-1 combines with J gene TRBJ2-7, with a possible D match to TRBD2 (6 bases). The material sequenced was PBMCs or T cells enriched from blood (not recorded which). This clonotype originated in a woman in her thirties who had recovered from COVID-19. The CDR3 is CASSLDGGTYEQYF. DNA for the CDR3: TGCGCCAGCAGCTTGGATGGAGGGACCTACGAGCAGTACTTC.